One and the same sample provided the 25 T cell receptor beta chains below, sequenced in a study of cytomegalovirus exposure and HLA in healthy donors. Method: immunoSEQ multiplex PCR; TCRdb's copy keeps in-frame clones and lacks some. The sample holds over 120,000 clones, approximately 92% seen once. Sequencing input: PBMCs. These receptor sequences come from a woman between 18 and 29 years old in good health and CMV-seropositive.

This chain uses TRBV6-6 with TRBJ2-2, with 10 bases fitting TRBD1. CDR1 and CDR2 from the germline V gene are MNHNY and SVGAGI (reference sequence). The CDR3 has 16 amino acids. The V segment lost 3 bases and the J segment 6 bases; nucleotides outside the gene matches: 7. CDR3: CASSYSEGQGAGELFF. For the CDR3, the DNA is TGTGCCAGCAGTTATAGCGAAGGACAGGGGGCCGGGGAGCTGTTTTTT.

The genes are TRBV6-6 and TRBJ2-3; 9 bases are a match to TRBD1. V lost 2 bases to trimming and J lost 0 bases; unmatched junction nucleotides: 0. Germline V gene sequence: CDR1 MNHNY, CDR2 SVGAGI (reference sequence). The CDR3 spans 15 residues. CDR3: CASSYGQGSTDTQYF. The CDR3 DNA sequence: TGTGCCAGCAGTTACGGACAGGGGAGCACAGATACGCAGTATTTT.

The chain is built from TRBV27 and TRBJ2-5; 8 positions match TRBD2. This CDR3 has 15 amino acids. From germline, CDR1 is MNHEY and CDR2 SMNVEV (reference sequence). J lost 5 bases, V lost 4 bases, and 9 bases had no gene match. The CDR3 DNA reads as TGTGCCAGCAGTTACCGAACCCCTAGCGGGGAGACCCAGTACTTC. Translating it yields CASSYRTPSGETQYF.

Points on this clone: One end of the junction does not line up with germline, which may come from a read error. The chain carries TRBV7-2 and TRBJ1-5, with 8 bases fitting TRBD1. From germline, CDR1 is SGHTA and CDR2 FQGNSA. CDR3 length equals 15 residues. As DNA, the CDR3 is TGTGCCAGCAGCCTCGGCTCAGGGGGCAAACAGCCCCAGCATTTT. It codes for CASSLGSGGKQPQHF. Combining the CDR3 with reference TRBV7-2 and TRBJ1-5 gives the whole variable domain GAGVSQSPSNKVTEKGKDVELRCDPISGHTALYWYRQSLGQGLEFLIYFQGNSAPDKSGLPSDRFSAERTGGSVSTLTIQRTQQEDSAVYLCASSLGSGGKQPQHFGDGTRLSIL.

This chain links TRBV5-6 with TRBJ1-4, with TRBD1 as a possible D gene (5 bases). This CDR3 is 15 amino acids long. In germline, CDR1 is SGHDT, CDR2 YYEEEE. The ends were cut back, 3 bases at V and 5 bases at J, with 14 bases in the middle. In nucleotides, the CDR3 is TGTGCCAGCAGCTCCCCCGGTTGGGGCAATGAAAAACTGTTTTTT. This encodes CASSSPGWGNEKLFF.

With respect to this clone: The junction shows a germline mismatch at one end, possibly a read error. This rearrangement joins TRBV7-7 to TRBJ2-2; D not resolved. CDR1 is SSHAT and CDR2 is FNYEAQ in the germline V gene (reference sequence). The CDR3 extends over 14 amino acids. The CDR3 region is CASSLAQNTGELFF. The CDR3 DNA reads as TGTGCTAGCAGCTTAGCACAAAACACCGGGGAGCTGTTTTTT.

The chain couples TRBV6-1 to TRBJ1-5; 7 bases agree with TRBD1. The CDR3 spans 14 residues. CDR1 MNHNS and CDR2 SASEGT come from the germline V gene. With 4 bases clipped from V and 4 bases from J, the junction kept 4 bases outside the gene matches. The CDR3 reads CASSGRGKNQPQHF. CDR3 sequence (DNA): TGTGCCAGCAGTGGCAGGGGGAAGAATCAGCCCCAGCATTTT.

The chain is built from TRBV9 and TRBJ1-2; 7 bases are shared with TRBD1. The junction had 8 bases not matched to a gene; V was cut back by 7 bases and J by 8 bases. This CDR3 is built from 12 residues. Germline values: CDR1 SGDLS, CDR2 YYNGEE. In DNA form, the CDR3 reads TGTGCCAGCGGTAAGGACAGGTTGGGCTACACCTTC. It encodes CASGKDRLGYTF.

V usage is TRBV1 and J usage is TRBJ2-3; the DNA was not compared with TRBD2, the D call given in the table. TRBV1 is noted as a pseudogene. The CDR3 runs 17 residues. The CDR3 loop is CTSSAHGERGGPDTQYF. DNA of the CDR3: TGCACCAGCAGCGCACATGGGGAACGGGGGGGGCCAGATACGCAGTATTTT.

The genes are TRBV5-5 and TRBJ1-5; TRBD1 matches 8 bases. The CDR3 contains 14 residues. Germline CDR1 and CDR2: SGHKS and YYEKEE (reference sequence). J lost 4 bases, V lost 4 bases, and 4 bases had no gene match. This CDR3 is CASSRGTGNQPQHF. The CDR3, as DNA: TGTGCCAGCAGCCGAGGGACAGGAAATCAGCCCCAGCATTTT.

J is TRBJ1-2 and V is TRBV9; possible D gene TRBD1, 5 bases. The V end lost 3 bases, the J end lost 6 bases, and 12 bases lay between the germline ends. The germline gives CDR1 SGDLS, CDR2 YYNGEE. The CDR3 runs 13 residues. This CDR3 is CASSGQGFHGYTF. CDR3 in DNA: TGTGCCAGCAGCGGGCAGGGTTTCCATGGCTACACCTTC.

This clone was detected only once. This rearrangement joins TRBV19 to TRBJ1-2; TRBD1 agrees at 10 bases. Unmatched junction bases numbered 4, after V lost 5 bases and J lost 4 bases. Germline lookup yields CDR1 LNHDA and CDR2 SQIVND (reference sequence). The CDR3 runs 14 residues. Here the CDR3 reads CASSSRTGGYGYTF. The CDR3 nucleotides read TGTGCCAGTAGTTCCCGGACAGGGGGCTATGGCTACACCTTC.

CDR3 sequence: CAWSWVTGETQYF. The DNA for the CDR3 is TGTGCCTGGAGCTGGGTTACCGGGGAGACCCAGTACTTC. This chain connects TRBV30 to TRBJ2-5; D not certain. Germline CDR1 is GTSNPN and CDR2 is SVGIG (reference sequence). V lost 3 bases, J lost 5 bases, and 13 bases lay in between. The CDR3 totals 13 residues. The whole variable domain, filled in from reference TRBV30 and TRBJ2-5, reads SQTIHQWPATLVQPVGSPLSLECTVEGTSNPNLYWYRQAAGRGLQLLFYSVGIGQISSEVPQNLSASRPQDRQFILSSKKLLLSDSGFYLCAWSWVTGETQYFGPGTRLLVL.

This clone was observed a single time. The V call is TRBV4-1, the J call TRBJ2-3; D is possibly TRBD2 (6 bases). V lost 6 bases and J 3 bases, leaving 13 bases between the germline ends. The CDR3 contains 14 residues. Germline assignment: CDR1 MGHRA and CDR2 YSYEKL. In DNA, the CDR3 is TGCGCCAGCAGGTGGGACTCCCGGACAGATACGCAGTATTTT. It specifies CASRWDSRTDTQYF.

The rearrangement joins TRBV5-6 to TRBJ2-7, with 8 bases aligning to TRBD1. There are 15 residues in the CDR3. V gave up 4 bases and J gave up 7 bases; unmatched junction bases: 13. Germline values: CDR1 SGHDT, CDR2 YYEEEE. CDR3 DNA sequence: TGTGCCAGCAGCCAGAGGGACAGGACCGCGCTGGAGCAGTACTTC. It codes for CASSQRDRTALEQYF.

The rearrangement links TRBV28 to TRBJ1-5; no definite D call. V shed 9 bases and J shed 4 bases, with 7 bases lying between them. The germline CDR1 and CDR2 sequences are MDHEN and SYDVKM. CDR3 length equals 11 residues. CDR3 in amino acids: CASRGNQPQHF. The CDR3 bases are TGTGCCAGTAGAGGGAATCAGCCCCAGCATTTT.

The rearrangement joins TRBV7-9 to TRBJ2-7, with 7 bases aligning to TRBD1. V was clipped by 4 bases and J by 7 bases; unmatched bases: 7. Germline lookup yields CDR1 SEHNR and CDR2 FQNEAQ (reference sequence). The CDR3 length is 13 residues. In nucleotides, the CDR3 is TGTGCCAGCAGCTCTCGACAGGGTCGAGAGCAGTACTTC. Translating it yields CASSSRQGREQYF.

The V gene is TRBV6-5, the J gene TRBJ2-3, with 8 positions matching TRBD2. V lost 6 bases to trimming and J lost 1 base; unmatched junction nucleotides: 6. Per the germline V gene, CDR1 is MNHEY and CDR2 is SVGAGI. The CDR3 is 15 residues long. In nucleotides, the CDR3 is TGTGCCAGCAGAATGAGTAGCGGGGGCACAGATACGCAGTATTTT. Translated, it gives CASRMSSGGTDTQYF.

This clone came up once. The chain joins TRBV5-1 to TRBJ2-3; 10 nucleotides align to TRBD2. This CDR3 is 16 amino acids long. Trimming cost V 2 bases and J 5 bases; bases outside gene matches: 8. Germline CDR1 is SGHRS and CDR2 is YFSETQ. The CDR3 loop is CASSFSGGAYVDTQYF. The CDR3 nucleotides read TGCGCCAGCAGCTTCAGCGGGGGGGCCTATGTAGATACGCAGTATTTT. The variable domain in full, with the rest retrieved from reference TRBV5-1 and TRBJ2-3, is KAGVTQTPRYLIKTRGQQVTLSCSPISGHRSVSWYQQTPGQGLQFLFEYFSETQRNKGNFPGRFSGRQFSNSRSEMNVSTLELGDSALYLCASSFSGGAYVDTQYFGPGTRLTVL.

The chain combines TRBV6-5 with TRBJ2-3; 9 nucleotides agree with TRBD2. Germline V gene data show CDR1 as MNHEY and CDR2 as SVGAGI. The V and J ends lost 7 bases and 3 bases, in that order; junction bases with no gene match: 8. This CDR3 is 15 amino acids long. The DNA of the CDR3 is TGTGCCAGCACCGATAGCGGGGGCCCGACAGATACGCAGTATTTT. It codes for CASTDSGGPTDTQYF.

This chain links TRBV6-1 with TRBJ1-6; 7 bases fit TRBD1. After removal of 6 bases from V and 2 bases from J, the junction contained 4 bases not matched to a gene. Germline CDR1 and CDR2: MNHNS and SASEGT. The length of the CDR3 is 15 residues. As DNA, the CDR3 is TGTGCCAGCAGCCCCGGGACAGCCTATAATTCACCCCTCCACTTT. As protein: CASSPGTAYNSPLHF.

V gene TRBV4-1 combines with J gene TRBJ2-5; D is perhaps TRBD1 (6 bases). V was cut by 3 bases and J by 1 base, with 9 bases left in between. This CDR3 has 14 residues. In germline, CDR1 is MGHRA, CDR2 YSYEKL. CDR3 nucleotides: TGCGCCAGCAGCCAGCAGACAGGCCAAGAGACCCAGTACTTC. The encoded protein is CASSQQTGQETQYF.

V gene TRBV5-6 combines with J gene TRBJ1-2, with no clear D. Germline assignment: CDR1 SGHDT and CDR2 YYEEEE. V gave up 3 bases and J gave up 3 bases, with 6 bases separating them. The CDR3 extends over 12 amino acids. The CDR3 DNA reads as TGTGCCAGCAGCTCACAACACTATGGCTACACCTTC. This encodes CASSSQHYGYTF.

The chain uses TRBV5-1 and TRBJ1-2, with 8 bases identical to TRBD1. Germline CDR1 is SGHRS and CDR2 is YFSETQ. The CDR3 is 15 residues long. J lost 4 bases, V lost 2 bases, and 7 bases had no gene match. CDR3 in amino acids: CASSFGTGGGYGYTF. The CDR3 region has the DNA TGCGCCAGCAGCTTTGGTACAGGGGGTGGCTATGGCTACACCTTC. Full variable domain (missing parts from reference TRBV5-1 and TRBJ1-2): KAGVTQTPRYLIKTRGQQVTLSCSPISGHRSVSWYQQTPGQGLQFLFEYFSETQRNKGNFPGRFSGRQFSNSRSEMNVSTLELGDSALYLCASSFGTGGGYGYTFGSGTRLTVV.

The V and J genes are TRBV19 and TRBJ2-5, with D possibly TRBD1 on 6 matching bases. V lost 5 bases and J 5 bases, leaving 18 bases between the germline ends. The CDR3 extends over 15 amino acids. Per the germline V gene, CDR1 is LNHDA and CDR2 is SQIVND (reference sequence). CDR3: CASSASGPGEETQYF. The CDR3 DNA is TGTGCCAGTAGTGCATCCGGGCCAGGGGAGGAGACCCAGTACTTC. The entire variable domain, with the rest obtained from reference TRBV19 and TRBJ2-5, is as follows: DGGITQSPKYLFRKEGQNVTLSCEQNLNHDAMYWYRQDPGQGLRLIYYSQIVNDFQKGDIAEGYSVSREKKESFPLTVTSAQKNPTAFYLCASSASGPGEETQYFGPGTRLLVL.